One and the same sample provided the 29 T cell receptor beta chains below, sequenced in a study of T cell responses to AZD1222 COVID-19 vaccine. Assay used: immunoSEQ multiplex PCR; TCRdb lists only in-frame clones, some missing. The sample holds 120,000 or so clones; roughly nine tenths are singletons and the top ten take about 1.6%. This material consisted of peripheral blood, taken on day 0 of AZD1222 vaccination. The source of these receptors is an adult in good health.

The chain combines TRBV18 with TRBJ1-3; weak D call: TRBD1 (6 bases). Per germline, CDR1 KGHSH and CDR2 LQKENI. This CDR3 comprises 15 residues. V dropped 6 bases and J dropped 0 bases, with 12 bases sitting between them. Written as DNA, the CDR3 is TGTGCCAGCTCGGAGGGGGGATTCTCTGGAAACACCATATATTTT. Protein: CASSEGGFSGNTIYF.

The gene calls are TRBV5-4 and TRBJ1-2; D remains unclear. This CDR3 spans 12 amino acids. V gave up 6 bases and J gave up 8 bases, with 14 bases separating them. In germline, CDR1 is SGHNT, CDR2 YYREEE (reference sequence). CDR3 sequence reads: CASTSGRRGYTF. CDR3 DNA: TGTGCCAGCACCTCGGGCAGACGGGGCTACACCTTC.

The rearrangement links TRBV14 to TRBJ2-7; 10 bases align to TRBD2. The germline V gene encodes CDR1 SGHDN and CDR2 FVKESK. The J segment lost 4 bases and the V segment lost 1 base, leaving 10 bases of the junction unmatched. This CDR3 is 17 amino acids long. CDR3 nucleotide sequence: TGTGCCAGCAGCCAAGTCAGCGGGAGGGCCTTTAGTTACGAGCAGTACTTC. Encoded protein: CASSQVSGRAFSYEQYF.

The chain couples TRBV24-1 to TRBJ1-2, with D hard to call. The V end was cut by 0 bases, the J end by 8 bases, with 6 bases between. CDR1 and CDR2 from the germline V gene are KGHDR and SFDVKD. CDR3 length: 12 amino acids. The chain's CDR3 is CATSDLERGYTF. The CDR3 DNA reads as TGTGCCACCAGTGATTTGGAGAGGGGCTACACCTTC.

The V and J genes are TRBV5-1 and TRBJ2-7; 9 bases are shared with TRBD2. V lost 1 base and J lost 3; bases outside the gene matches: 5. The CDR3 has 15 amino acids. CDR1 SGHRS and CDR2 YFSETQ come from the germline V gene. DNA of the CDR3: TGCGCCAGCAGCTTGATCCCTAGCGGGGACTACGAGCAGTACTTC. Its translation: CASSLIPSGDYEQYF.

The chain has TRBV30 and TRBJ1-6; D is possibly TRBD1 (5 bases). Trimming removed 6 bases from V and 7 bases from J, with 13 bases in between. CDR1 and CDR2 (germline): GTSNPN, SVGIG (reference sequence). The CDR3 spans 13 residues. CDR3 sequence: CACAGTENSPLHF. The CDR3 coding sequence is TGTGCCTGTGCCGGGACGGAAAATTCACCCCTCCACTTT.

The chain uses TRBV6-5 and TRBJ1-2, with 8 bases that match TRBD1. V lost 7 bases to trimming and J lost 4 bases; unmatched junction nucleotides: 11. The CDR3 is 15 residues long. The germline gives CDR1 MNHEY, CDR2 SVGAGI. CDR3 protein: CASTPPGQAVYGYTF. In nucleotides, the CDR3 is TGTGCCAGCACCCCACCGGGACAGGCTGTCTATGGCTACACCTTC.

The table lists this clone with a count of one. The chain recombines TRBV19 with TRBJ1-4; the D is unclear. V gave up 5 bases and J gave up 7 bases, with 11 bases separating them. Germline CDR1 LNHDA, CDR2 SQIVND (reference sequence). There are 13 residues in the CDR3. CDR3 DNA: TGTGCCAGTAGTGTGGACCGGCTTGAAAAACTGTTTTTT. It codes for CASSVDRLEKLFF.

V usage is TRBV15 and J usage is TRBJ2-5, with D maybe TRBD1 (5 bases). The germline V gene has CDR1 LNHNV and CDR2 YYDKDF (reference sequence). Trimming stripped 0 bases from V and 4 bases from J, with 12 bases between. This CDR3 spans 15 amino acids. CDR3 nucleotide sequence: TGTGCCACCAGCAGAGATCGGCAGGGCAGAGAGACCCAGTACTTC. This codes for CATSRDRQGRETQYF.

The J gene is TRBJ1-6, the V gene TRBV4-1, with D unclear. Germline CDR1 and CDR2: MGHRA and YSYEKL. CDR3 length: 15 residues. The V gene lost 1 base and the J gene lost 9 bases, with 13 bases spanning the gap. CDR3 region: CASSQASVPISPLHF. For the CDR3, the DNA is TGCGCCAGCAGCCAAGCGTCGGTCCCGATTTCACCCCTCCACTTT.

The chain employs TRBV4-2 and TRBJ1-5; the D is unclear. This CDR3 is 18 amino acids long. Germline loops: CDR1 LGHNA, CDR2 YNFKEQ. V was trimmed by 1 base and J by 2 bases, leaving 18 bases between them. Here the CDR3 reads CASSQGLLRGVGNQPQHF. In DNA form, the CDR3 reads TGTGCCAGCAGCCAAGGACTGCTTCGTGGGGTCGGCAATCAGCCCCAGCATTTT.

CDR3 sequence reads: CASSITSGRLNEQFF. CDR3 DNA sequence: TGTGCCAGCAGCATTACTAGCGGGAGACTAAATGAGCAGTTCTTC. The V call is TRBV7-2, the J call TRBJ2-1, with TRBD2 matching 11 bases. V gave up 5 bases and J gave up 7 bases; unmatched junction bases: 7. The CDR3 has 15 residues. Germline V lookup: CDR1 SGHTA, CDR2 FQGNSA.

The chain carries TRBV3-1 (or the pseudogene TRBV3-2) and TRBJ2-1; tentative D call: TRBD2 (6 bases). With 6 bases removed from V and 4 bases from J, the gap between germline ends came to 16 bases. Germline values: CDR1 LGHDT, CDR2 YNNKEL (reference sequence). The CDR3 consists of 15 residues. CDR3 in amino acids: CASRHERRGYNEQFF. CDR3 bases: TGTGCCAGCAGACATGAACGCCGGGGGTACAATGAGCAGTTCTTC.

This clone has just a few counts. This chain connects TRBV6-5 to TRBJ2-2; TRBD2 aligns across 14 bases. The CDR3 sequence is 16 residues long. Looked up from germline, CDR1 is MNHEY and CDR2 is SVGAGI. V was clipped by 4 bases and J by 7 bases; unmatched bases: 5. CDR3 sequence reads: CASSFMGTSGSGELFF. CDR3 in DNA: TGTGCCAGCAGTTTTATGGGGACTAGCGGGAGCGGGGAGCTGTTTTTT.

The chain links TRBV19 to TRBJ1-4; D is possibly TRBD1 (6 bases). The germline V gene encodes CDR1 LNHDA and CDR2 SQIVND (reference sequence). Trimming cost V 3 bases and J 0 bases, with 11 bases left between them. The CDR3 is 16 residues long. For the CDR3, the DNA is TGTGCCAGTAGTATTGACAGGATCGCAACTAATGAAAAACTGTTTTTT. It specifies CASSIDRIATNEKLFF.

This clone has a single count. The V call is TRBV29-1, the J call TRBJ2-7; D gene unclear. V was cut by 4 bases and J by 5 bases, with 15 bases left in between. This CDR3 has 13 residues. Germline CDR1 SQVTM, CDR2 ANQGSEA. Here the CDR3 DNA reads TGCAGCGTTGTGGCCGGGTCCGTACACGAGCAGTACTTC. Its protein product is CSVVAGSVHEQYF.

With regard to this clone: Additional DNA sequences in this sample encode the identical CDR3. This chain uses TRBV19 with TRBJ1-1; D is undetermined. CDR1 is LNHDA, CDR2 SQIVND, per germline (reference sequence). V gave up 1 base and J gave up 1 base, with 4 bases separating them. The CDR3 sequence is 13 residues long. The CDR3 bases are TGTGCCAGTAGTATAGCCCGGAACACTGAAGCTTTCTTT. It yields the protein CASSIARNTEAFF. Combining the CDR3 with reference TRBV19 and TRBJ1-1 gives the whole variable domain DGGITQSPKYLFRKEGQNVTLSCEQNLNHDAMYWYRQDPGQGLRLIYYSQIVNDFQKGDIAEGYSVSREKKESFPLTVTSAQKNPTAFYLCASSIARNTEAFFGQGTRLTVV.

This sequence joins TRBV5-4 and TRBJ2-7; 8 bases map to TRBD2. This CDR3 region has 13 residues. Trimming cost V 9 bases and J 0 bases; bases outside gene matches: 5. From germline, CDR1 is SGHNT and CDR2 YYREEE (reference sequence). As DNA, the CDR3 is TGTGCCATCAAGCGGGAGAGCTCCTACGAGCAGTACTTC. It is translated as CAIKRESSYEQYF.

J is TRBJ1-1 and V is TRBV3-1 (or the pseudogene TRBV3-2), with TRBD1 identical over 7 bases. The CDR3 runs to 12 residues. V shed 5 bases, J shed 5 bases, and the junction held 2 bases outside the gene matches. The V gene's germline CDR1 is LGHDT and CDR2 YNNKEL (reference sequence). The CDR3 DNA reads as TGTGCCAGCAGCGTACAGGGGACTGAAGCTTTCTTT. Its translation is CASSVQGTEAFF.

The CDR3 nucleotides are TGTGCCTGGAATAGCCGGGACAGGGGGAGGCAGCCCCAGCATTTT. This sequence encodes CAWNSRDRGRQPQHF. This chain links TRBV30 with TRBJ1-5; 11 bases match TRBD1. Germline CDR1 and CDR2: GTSNPN and SVGIG (reference sequence). The length of the CDR3 is 15 residues. V shed 4 bases, J shed 7 bases, and the junction held 9 bases outside the gene matches.

The rearrangement joins TRBV9 to TRBJ1-1, with D uncertain. The V end was cut by 3 bases, the J end by 2 bases, with 8 bases between. The CDR3 loop spans 13 amino acids. The germline V gene encodes CDR1 SGDLS and CDR2 YYNGEE. The CDR3 protein is CASSARLNTEAFF. The CDR3, as DNA: TGTGCCAGCAGCGCCCGACTAAACACTGAAGCTTTCTTT. The whole variable domain, remainder taken from reference TRBV9 and TRBJ1-1, is DSGVTQTPKHLITATGQRVTLRCSPRSGDLSVYWYQQSLDQGLQFLIQYYNGEERAKGNILERFSAQQFPDLHSELNLSSLELGDSALYFCASSARLNTEAFFGQGTRLTVV.

This clone was seen a handful of times. The V and J genes are TRBV7-6 and TRBJ1-5, with 8 bases lining up with TRBD1. This CDR3 spans 16 amino acids. The trim removed 1 base at V and 3 bases at J, leaving 5 bases unmatched. From germline, CDR1 is SGHVS and CDR2 FNYEAQ. DNA for the CDR3: TGTGCCAGCAGCTTAGACAGGGGGAGACTCAATCAGCCCCAGCATTTT. This codes for CASSLDRGRLNQPQHF.

This sequence joins TRBV11-2 and TRBJ1-2; possible D gene TRBD1, 5 bases. Germline CDR1 is SGHAT and CDR2 is FQNNGV. CDR3 length equals 14 residues. V was shortened by 5 bases and J by 6 bases, with 16 bases between the two germline ends. CDR3 in DNA: TGTGCCAGCAGCCGATCTGTACAGGACAATGGCTACACCTTC. This translates into CASSRSVQDNGYTF.

A single count supports this clone. The J gene is TRBJ1-2, the V gene TRBV7-9, with 8 positions matching TRBD1. The V gene end was trimmed by 4 bases and the J gene end by 5 bases; junction bases not matched to a gene: 6. CDR1 and CDR2 from the germline V gene are SEHNR and FQNEAQ (reference sequence). This CDR3 is built from 14 residues. The CDR3 is CASSSGTGFYGYTF. The CDR3 nucleotides read TGTGCCAGCAGCTCGGGGACAGGTTTTTATGGCTACACCTTC.

In DNA, the CDR3 is TGCGCCAGCAGCAACCCACGAGGGGGGGATGAGCAGTTCTTC. This encodes CASSNPRGGDEQFF. The chain links TRBV5-1 to TRBJ2-1; weak D call: TRBD2 (7 bases). This CDR3 comprises 14 residues. V lost 4 bases to trimming and J lost 8 bases, with 16 bases between them. Germline assignment: CDR1 SGHRS and CDR2 YFSETQ.

This chain connects TRBV15 to TRBJ1-1; no firm D call. Trimming left V 8 bases short and J 4 bases short, with 17 bases between. CDR1 is LNHNV and CDR2 is YYDKDF in the germline V gene (reference sequence). CDR3 length: 14 residues. This CDR3 is CATGGAGHPTEAFF. CDR3 in DNA: TGTGCCACCGGAGGTGCGGGTCACCCCACTGAAGCTTTCTTT.

The J gene is TRBJ2-7, the V gene TRBV20-1, with D perhaps TRBD2 (5 bases). There are 11 residues in the CDR3. The germline V gene encodes CDR1 DFQATT and CDR2 SNEGSKA (reference sequence). This CDR3 reads CGGPYGYEQYF. The CDR3 DNA reads TGCGGAGGACCGTACGGGTACGAGCAGTACTTC.

The CDR3 DNA reads as TGCGCCAGCAGGGAGAATGGGGGCTCCTACGAGCAGTACTTC. As protein: CASRENGGSYEQYF. This chain links TRBV5-1 with TRBJ2-7; either TRBD1 or TRBD2 may fit D (5 bases each). The germline V gene has CDR1 SGHRS and CDR2 YFSETQ. V lost 5 bases and J lost 0, with 12 bases in between. This CDR3 is built from 14 residues.

The rearrangement joins TRBV14 to TRBJ1-5; 9 positions match TRBD1. The CDR3 length is 15 residues. Germline loops: CDR1 SGHDN, CDR2 FVKESK. V was pared by 4 bases and J by 4 bases, with 5 bases of the junction left unmatched. In nucleotides, the CDR3 is TGTGCCAGCAGCCCGGGGGACAGGGTTAATCAGCCCCAGCATTTT. This sequence encodes CASSPGDRVNQPQHF.